The 13 T cell receptor beta chains in this list originate from one sample, sequenced in a study of tumor and adjacent non-tumor tissue in lung cancer. RNA was extracted from bulk tissue without any cell sorting. Three rounds of nested PCR, following a modified ARM-PCR protocol, produced the TCRbeta library. Each CDR3 protein is one row after TCRdb ran MiXCR on the multiplex PCR reads. The sample shows about 110,000 distinct CDR3 sequences, roughly 73% of them seen only once. The sequenced sample consisted of lung tumor tissue. The receptors derive from a woman in her fifties or sixties with non-small cell lung cancer.

A remark on this clonotype: This could be a read error, since a much larger clone is one nucleotide away. In DNA form, the CDR3 reads TGTGCCGGCAGGCCCTACTCAGCGGCATACAATGAGCAGTTCTTC. The encoded protein is CAGRPYSAAYNEQFF. This chain connects TRBV12-3 or TRBV12-4 to TRBJ2-1, with D maybe TRBD2 (5 bases). There are 15 residues in the CDR3.

The CDR3 DNA is TGTGCCAGCAGCAACTGGGAGGGTGGCTACACCTTC. Translation: CASSNWEGGYTF. This chain links TRBV12-3 or TRBV12-4 with TRBJ1-2; D is uncertain. This CDR3 comprises 12 residues. Trimming removed 6 bases from V and 7 bases from J, with 12 bases in between.

The chain combines TRBV19 with TRBJ2-1, with TRBD2 matching 8 bases. The CDR3 has 15 residues. J was trimmed by 4 bases and V by 5 bases; bases with no gene match: 7. CDR1 is LNHDA and CDR2 is SQIVND in the germline V gene (reference sequence). The chain's CDR3 is CASSLLAERYNEQFF. The CDR3, as DNA: TGTGCCAGTAGTCTACTAGCGGAGAGATACAATGAGCAGTTCTTC.

The V gene is TRBV11-2, the J gene TRBJ2-4; tentatively, D is TRBD2 (5 bases). Germline CDR1 SGHAT, CDR2 FQNNGV. This CDR3 is 14 amino acids long. This CDR3 is CDSSFPTRGNIQYF. The CDR3 nucleotides are TGTGACAGTAGCTTCCCCACCAGAGGGAACATTCAGTACTTC.

V and J are TRBV7-3 and TRBJ2-3; possible D gene TRBD1, 6 bases. The CDR3 sequence is 15 residues long. V lost 5 bases and J 1 base, leaving 13 bases between the germline ends. CDR1 is SGHTA, CDR2 FQGTGA, per germline. Here the CDR3 reads CASSPMGARTDTQYF. In nucleotides, the CDR3 is TGTGCCAGCAGCCCGATGGGGGCGCGCACAGATACGCAGTATTTT.

This clonotype was found many times. V usage is TRBV6-2 or TRBV6-3 and J usage is TRBJ1-2; D perhaps matches TRBD1 (5 bases). V lost 8 bases and J 6 bases, leaving 22 bases between the germline ends. The CDR3 loop spans 15 amino acids. Germline V gene lookup returns CDR1 MNHEY and CDR2 SVGEGT. CDR3 nucleotides: TGTGCCAGCTCCTTGGGGGGTGACGGTTCGAATGGCTACACCTTC. This codes for CASSLGGDGSNGYTF.

With regard to this clonotype: Compared with germline, one end of the junction differs, possibly owing to a read error. The chain joins TRBV7-2 to TRBJ1-3; no clear D gene. The CDR3 contains 15 residues. CDR1 SGHTA and CDR2 FQGNSA come from the germline V gene. In nucleotides, the CDR3 is TGTGCCAACAGCGAATCAAGTGGGCCTGGAAACACCATATATTTT. The encoded protein is CANSESSGPGNTIYF.

The chain couples TRBV28 to TRBJ2-5; D is ambiguous. The ends were cut back, 2 bases at V and 9 bases at J, with 7 bases in the middle. This CDR3 is built from 11 residues. CDR1 and CDR2 from the germline V gene are MDHEN and SYDVKM. The CDR3 DNA reads TGTGCCAGCAGTTTAAAGTTGGCCCAGTACTTC. Protein: CASSLKLAQYF.

With respect to this clonotype: A read error may be the cause here, since a much bigger clone is one base away. The chain uses TRBV20-1 and TRBJ2-1; the match to TRBD2 covers 12 bases. This CDR3 has 13 residues. Germline-derived CDR1 and CDR2 are DFQATT and SNEGSKA (reference sequence). Trimming cost V 5 bases and J 9 bases; bases outside gene matches: 5. The CDR3 protein is CSAGLAGRIEQFF. CDR3 nucleotides: TGCAGTGCTGGACTAGCGGGGAGGATTGAGCAGTTCTTC.

Comment on this clonotype: Mismatch with germline at one junction end may stem from a read error. This chain uses TRBV11-3 with TRBJ2-1; 7 bases agree with TRBD2. This CDR3 spans 17 amino acids. Germline CDR1 and CDR2: SGHNT and YENEEA. This CDR3 is CTSSLELTGGSHNKQLF. The CDR3, as DNA: TGTACCAGCAGCTTAGAGTTGACTGGCGGGAGCCACAATAAGCAGCTCTTC.

This clonotype was recorded many times. The chain employs TRBV4-1 and TRBJ1-1; TRBD1 matches 7 bases. The CDR3 is 15 residues long. V lost 1 base and J lost 5; bases outside the gene matches: 7. The germline V gene encodes CDR1 MGHRA and CDR2 YSYEKL. The chain's CDR3 is CASSQGAGGGTEAFF. The CDR3 DNA is TGCGCCAGCAGCCAAGGGGCAGGGGGAGGTACTGAAGCTTTCTTT.

The V and J genes are TRBV28 and TRBJ2-5; TRBD1 agrees at 8 bases. Judging by the DNA end, TRBJ2-1 fits better; the J call may be wrong. The germline gives CDR1 MDHEN, CDR2 SYDVKM. The CDR3 totals 15 residues. The CDR3, as DNA: TGTGCCAGCAATCGGGACAGGACTATTAGAGAGACCCAGTTCTTC. Residues: CASNRDRTIRETQFF.

As concerns this clonotype: This may arise from a read error, as a much more abundant clone is one base away. The chain recombines TRBV4-3 with TRBJ1-4; TRBD1 matches at 8 bases. CDR1 and CDR2 from the germline V gene are LGHNA and YSLEER. This CDR3 is built from 16 residues. The DNA for the CDR3 is TGCACCAGCAGCCTGGACAGGGTTGCAACTAATGAAAAACTGTTTTTT. It encodes CTSSLDRVATNEKLFF.